Detailed here is one T cell receptor beta chain. The CDR3 extends over 13 amino acids. J lost 5 bases, V lost 10 bases, and 6 bases had no gene match. Looked up from germline, CDR1 is ENHRY and CDR2 is SYGVKD. These data are taken from a study of blood T cell repertoires in COVID-19. Looking at the study overall: Samples came from the United States, Italy and Spain, spanning acute and convalescent COVID-19. Sources were T cells, B-cell-depleted T cells, or PBMCs; the material itself was cDNA or gDNA.

Those designated as exposed participants met a COVID-19 case within 2 weeks before study entry. Libraries were prepared by immunoSEQ multiplex PCR; TCRdb keeps only in-frame clonotypes and omits some of them. The table shows some 240,000 clones, with about 85% occurring only once. V is TRBV10-3 and J is TRBJ2-5; 11 nucleotides align to TRBD2. The clonotype was recovered from a woman in her fifties or sixties who had been exposed to COVID-19. Sequenced input: PBMCs or T cells enriched from blood (not recorded which). The chain's CDR3 is CATLAGGEETQYF. CDR3 sequence (DNA): TGTGCCACATTAGCGGGGGGGGAGGAGACCCAGTACTTC.